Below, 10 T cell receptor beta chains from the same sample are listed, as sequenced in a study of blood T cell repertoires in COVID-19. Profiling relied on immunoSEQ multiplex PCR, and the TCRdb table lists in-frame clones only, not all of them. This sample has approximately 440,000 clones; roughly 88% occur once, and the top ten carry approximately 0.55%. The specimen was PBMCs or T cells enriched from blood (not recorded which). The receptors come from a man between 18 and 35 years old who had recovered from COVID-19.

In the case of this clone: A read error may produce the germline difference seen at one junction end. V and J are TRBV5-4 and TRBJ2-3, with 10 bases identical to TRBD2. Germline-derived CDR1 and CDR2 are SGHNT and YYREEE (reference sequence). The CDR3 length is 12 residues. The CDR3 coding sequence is TGTGCCAGCAGAAGGGCTAGCGGGAGTAAGACATTT. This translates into CASRRASGSKTF.

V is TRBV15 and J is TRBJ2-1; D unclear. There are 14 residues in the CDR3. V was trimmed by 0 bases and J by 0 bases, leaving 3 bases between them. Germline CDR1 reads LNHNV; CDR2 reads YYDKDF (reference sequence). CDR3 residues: CATSRESSYNEQFF. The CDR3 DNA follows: TGTGCCACCAGCAGAGAGAGCTCCTACAATGAGCAGTTCTTC.

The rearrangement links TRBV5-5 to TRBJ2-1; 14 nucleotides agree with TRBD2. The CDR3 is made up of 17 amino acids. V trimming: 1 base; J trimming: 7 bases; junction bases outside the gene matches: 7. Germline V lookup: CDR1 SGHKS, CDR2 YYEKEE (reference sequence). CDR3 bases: TGTGCCAGCAGCTTGAAGCCAGGGACTAGCGGGAGTAATGAGCAGTTCTTC. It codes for CASSLKPGTSGSNEQFF.

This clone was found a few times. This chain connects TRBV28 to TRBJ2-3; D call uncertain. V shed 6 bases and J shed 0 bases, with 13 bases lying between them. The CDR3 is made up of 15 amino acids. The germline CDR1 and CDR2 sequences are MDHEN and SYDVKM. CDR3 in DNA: TGTGCCAGCAGCCCGCTGGAGTTTAGCACAGATACGCAGTATTTT. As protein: CASSPLEFSTDTQYF.

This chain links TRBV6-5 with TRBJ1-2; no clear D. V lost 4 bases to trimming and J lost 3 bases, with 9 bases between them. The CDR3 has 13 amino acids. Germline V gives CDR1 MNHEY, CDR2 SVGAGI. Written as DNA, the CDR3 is TGTGCCAGCAGTTCACAGCCCTACTATGGCTACACCTTC. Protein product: CASSSQPYYGYTF.

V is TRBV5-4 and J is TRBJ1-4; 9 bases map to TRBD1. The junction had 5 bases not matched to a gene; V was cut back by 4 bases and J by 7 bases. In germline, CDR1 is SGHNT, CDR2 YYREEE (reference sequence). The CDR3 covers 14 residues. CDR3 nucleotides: TGTGCCAGCAGCACCGACAGGGGGAGTGAAAAACTGTTTTTT. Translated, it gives CASSTDRGSEKLFF.

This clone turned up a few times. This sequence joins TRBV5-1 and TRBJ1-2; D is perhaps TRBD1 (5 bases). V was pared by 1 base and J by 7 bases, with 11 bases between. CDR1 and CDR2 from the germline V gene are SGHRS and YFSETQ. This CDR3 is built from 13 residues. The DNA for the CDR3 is TGCGCCAGCAGCTTGTTACAGGATCTTGGCTACACCTTC. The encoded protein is CASSLLQDLGYTF.

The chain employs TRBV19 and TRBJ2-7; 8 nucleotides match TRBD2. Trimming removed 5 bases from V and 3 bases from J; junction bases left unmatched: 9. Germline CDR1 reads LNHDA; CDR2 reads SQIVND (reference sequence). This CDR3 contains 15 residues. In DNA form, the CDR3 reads TGTGCCAGTAGTCGCACAGCGGGAGTGGTCTACGAGCAGTACTTC. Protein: CASSRTAGVVYEQYF.

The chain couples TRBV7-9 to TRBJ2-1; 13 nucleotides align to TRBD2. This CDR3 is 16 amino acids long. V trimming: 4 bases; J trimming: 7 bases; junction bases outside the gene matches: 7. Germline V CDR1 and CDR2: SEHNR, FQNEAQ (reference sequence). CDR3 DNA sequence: TGTGCCAGCAGCTCCAGGACTAGCGGGAGATTTAATGAGCAGTTCTTC. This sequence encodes CASSSRTSGRFNEQFF.

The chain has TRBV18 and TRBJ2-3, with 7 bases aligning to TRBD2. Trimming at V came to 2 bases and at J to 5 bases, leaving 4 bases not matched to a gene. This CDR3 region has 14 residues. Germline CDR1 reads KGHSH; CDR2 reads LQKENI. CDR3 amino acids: CASSPTRGEDTQYF. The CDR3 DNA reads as TGTGCCAGCTCACCAACTCGGGGGGAAGATACGCAGTATTTT.